What follows is one TCR beta chain and its context. This clone's antigen is unknown. No much larger clone exists at a distance of one base, and base qualities are not known. TCRbeta CDR3 regions were amplified from genomic DNA by means of the immunoSEQ Assay, a bias-controlled multiplex PCR. The published analysis was carried out like this. Within the assay, amplification of reference gene primers was used to estimate how many nucleated cells each sample contained. To quantify the absolute abundance of each unique TCRbeta CDR3 rearrangement, sequence reads were collapsed and filtered. For each sample, productive Simpson clonality was calculated as the square root of Simpson's diversity index over productive rearrangements. TCRdb re-hosts the immuneACCESS table, in-frame sequences only. Its copies lack some clones; in the studies checked, an unresolved V gene accounts for under half of them, and the cause for the rest is not known. The DNA was the basis for D and trimming; V, J and clone size are from that table. The sample table holds tens of thousands of clones, of which approximately 84% were seen once. The ten largest clonotypes hold approximately 6.3% of the sample.

The sample is drawn from a study of blood T cell repertoires in COVID-19 (dated by TCRdb to about 2020). About the investigation overall: Samples covering the acute and convalescent phases of COVID-19 were provided by collaborators in the United States, Italy and Spain. Where HLA class I and class II types were available, the types were taken from metadata supplied by the sample provider, not from assay-based typing. The samples were drawn from two sources: the first 160 participants of the ongoing ImmuneRACE study, and approximately 1,300 subjects contributed by 6 global collaborators. The prospective study material was composed of cDNA or gDNA derived from T cells, B-cell-depleted T cells, or PBMCs. The repertoires were released in a freely available public database meant as a resource for research on the immune response to SARS-CoV-2. Nearly every sample came with metadata listing a de-identified subject ID, COVID-19 status, age in years and sex. The dataset comprised deeply sampled blood TCRbeta repertoires from subjects exposed to, actively infected with, or recovered from COVID-19.

CDR1 SGHDT and CDR2 YYEEEE are derived from the germline V gene. Trimming leaves V shorter by 4 bases and J shorter by 7 bases, with the junction holding 8 bases beyond the gene matches. The CDR3, from cysteine to phenylalanine, totals 14 residues. The retained sequence is limited to the CDR3, 42 bases, with the frame set at the first base. In Seattle, one collaborating source enrolled patients while the infection was active and tracked those patients longitudinally over the course of disease. Collaborating institutions collected whole blood in K2EDTA tubes following their own protocols. For TCRbeta analysis, collaborators shipped samples as frozen whole blood, isolated PBMCs, or DNA extracted from either of those sample types. Beyond this particular receptor, the publication reports: The amount of clinical and demographic metadata varied by source and participant and was provided uncurated.

Sequenced input: peripheral blood. Recombination joined TRBV5-6 with TRBJ1-2, with TRBD1 matching 9 junction bases. The sequence was obtained from a man between 65 and 79 years old with COVID-19, enrolled during active disease. The CDR3 corresponds to CASSPNRGLGGYTF. The DNA sequence reads TGTGCCAGCAGCCCCAACAGGGGGCTGGGTGGCTACACCTTC.